The sequence of this TCR beta chain was determined in a study of patients and donors after allogeneic stem cell transplantation. This clonotype has only a few counts. CDR1 and CDR2 (germline): MDHEN, SYDVKM. The CDR3 runs to 14 residues. V lost 6 bases to trimming and J lost 4 bases, with 15 bases between them. MiXCR, run by TCRdb on the RT-PCR reads, gives a single entry per CDR3 protein. Counted here are roughly 880,000 distinct CDR3 sequences, about a sixth occurring once; the ten biggest clones make up 6%. Sequenced material: blood, either unsorted or a sorted T cell fraction (not recorded which). The TCR originated in a human donor who was either an allogeneic HSCT recipient or a stem cell or donor lymphocyte infusion donor (not recorded which). It is not recorded whose cells these are; they may come from a transplant donor. This chain connects TRBV28 to TRBJ1-1; no clear D. CDR3 sequence: CASSRVAGSTEAFF. The CDR3, as DNA: TGTGCCAGCAGCCGCGTCGCGGGAAGCACTGAAGCTTTCTTT.